This passage covers 4 T cell receptor beta chains from one sample sequenced in a study of blood T cell repertoires in COVID-19. The repertoire was sequenced with immunoSEQ multiplex PCR; TCRdb's copy has only in-frame clones and lacks some. Of around 300,000 clones detected, around four fifths appear once; the ten largest clones hold around 3.7%. Sequenced: peripheral blood. The receptors were gathered from a woman aged 45 to 65 with active or convalescent COVID-19.

This clone was seen just once. V and J are TRBV19 and TRBJ2-7, with TRBD1 matching over 9 bases. The V segment lost 3 bases and the J segment 2 bases; nucleotides outside the gene matches: 5. The CDR3 extends over 15 amino acids. Germline lookup yields CDR1 LNHDA and CDR2 SQIVND (reference sequence). CDR3: CASSMYGTGTYEQYF. CDR3 nucleotide sequence: TGTGCCAGTAGTATGTACGGGACAGGGACCTACGAGCAGTACTTC.

The rearrangement joins TRBV7-9 to TRBJ2-7; 9 bases align to TRBD2. The junction had 7 bases not matched to a gene; V was cut back by 1 base and J by 6 bases. The CDR3 sequence is 15 residues long. CDR1 is SEHNR and CDR2 is FQNEAQ in the germline V gene (reference sequence). CDR3 DNA: TGTGCCAGCAGCTTAGTACTAGCGGGCAGGGTCGAGCAGTACTTC. Amino acid sequence: CASSLVLAGRVEQYF.

The V and J genes are TRBV3-1 (or the pseudogene TRBV3-2) and TRBJ1-2; 11 bases match TRBD1. The CDR3 is 19 amino acids. The V gene's germline CDR1 is LGHDT and CDR2 YNNKEL (reference sequence). The V segment lost 4 bases and the J segment 0 bases; nucleotides outside the gene matches: 13. The CDR3 protein is CASSPRPRTGGLPNYGYTF. In nucleotides, the CDR3 is TGTGCCAGCAGCCCTAGACCACGGACAGGGGGCCTTCCTAACTATGGCTACACCTTC.

This chain connects TRBV28 to TRBJ2-7; D remains unclear. Germline V gives CDR1 MDHEN, CDR2 SYDVKM. This CDR3 spans 11 amino acids. Trimming removed 2 bases at V and 7 bases at J, with 6 bases between. CDR3 DNA: TGTGCCAGCAGTTTAAACGGGGAGCAGTACTTC. Amino acid sequence: CASSLNGEQYF.